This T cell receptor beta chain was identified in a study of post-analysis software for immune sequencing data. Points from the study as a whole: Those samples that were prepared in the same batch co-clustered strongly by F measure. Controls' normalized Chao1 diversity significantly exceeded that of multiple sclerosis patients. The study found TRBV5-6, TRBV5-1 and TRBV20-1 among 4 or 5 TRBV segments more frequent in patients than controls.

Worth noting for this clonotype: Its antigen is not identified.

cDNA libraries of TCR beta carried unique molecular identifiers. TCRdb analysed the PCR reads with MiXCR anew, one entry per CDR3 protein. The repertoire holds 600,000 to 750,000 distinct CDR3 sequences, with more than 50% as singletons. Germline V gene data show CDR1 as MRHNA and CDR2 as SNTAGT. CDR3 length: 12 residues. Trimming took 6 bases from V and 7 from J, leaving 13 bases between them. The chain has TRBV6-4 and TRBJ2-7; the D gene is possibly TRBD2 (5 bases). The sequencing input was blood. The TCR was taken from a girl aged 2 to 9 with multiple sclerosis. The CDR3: CASSLRAGEQYF. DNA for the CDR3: TGTGCCAGCAGCCTCCGGGCGGGTGAGCAGTACTTC.